The sequence of this T cell receptor (beta chain) was determined in a study of shared clonotypes between healthy human individuals. Division of CD4+ cells produced a CD45RA+ naive subset and a CD45RA-negative memory subset. With regard to this clone: Its specificity is unknown.

The germline V gene encodes CDR1 SGHVS and CDR2 FQNEAQ. The CDR3 runs 14 residues. V gave up 4 bases and J gave up 0 bases, with 10 bases separating them. At the deep level, the assay was run. In the authors' methods: In the immunoSEQ data, sequences were junction-only and lacked quality scores, so filtering differed. The repertoire was sequenced with immunoSEQ multiplex PCR; TCRdb's copy has only in-frame clones and lacks some. V and J calls and clone size are those listed in that table; D and trimming were worked out from the DNA. The sample holds about 960,000 clones, approximately 80% seen once. General study findings and limits: Naive CD4 clonotypes overlapped across a handful of donors at roughly 5.1%.

The receptor was derived from a man younger than 35 in good health. J is TRBJ2-7 and V is TRBV7-8; D remains unclear. The specimen sequenced was memory CD4+ T cells sorted from blood. Subset: CD45RA-negative fraction. DNA of the CDR3: TGTGCCAGCAGCTCTGCCGCGGTCTCCTACGAGCAGTACTTC. Residues: CASSSAAVSYEQYF. The whole variable domain, filled in from reference TRBV7-8 and TRBJ2-7, reads GAGVSQSPRYKVAKRGQDVALRCDPISGHVSLFWYQQALGQGPEFLTYFQNEAQLDKSGLPSDRFFAERPEGSVSTLKIQRTQQEDSAVYLCASSSAAVSYEQYFGPGTRLTVT.